Below are 15 T cell receptor beta chains sequenced from a single sample in a study of CD8+ T cells in alopecia areata. Regarding treatment: oral pan-JAK inhibitor, 5-10 mg twice daily. Extracted RNA was reverse transcribed into cDNA, the sequencing template. TCRdb's copy holds only in-frame clones and misses some; the assay was immunoSEQ multiplex PCR. The data contain more than 130,000 clones, roughly four fifths of them singletons. The sequenced sample was CD8+ T cells sorted from blood, obtained at week 4, from a patient treated with tofacitinib. These receptors were obtained from a human donor with alopecia areata.

V and J are TRBV6-5 and TRBJ1-5; D is undetermined. The V and J ends lost 0 bases and 1 base respectively, with 7 bases between them. CDR1 is MNHEY and CDR2 is SVGAGI in the germline V gene. The length of the CDR3 is 15 residues. In DNA, the CDR3 is TGTGCCAGCAGTTACTCGGTCTTAAGCAATCAGCCCCAGCATTTT. The encoded protein is CASSYSVLSNQPQHF.

The V gene is TRBV5-4, the J gene TRBJ2-3; 7 nucleotides align to TRBD2. CDR1 and CDR2 (germline): SGHNT, YYREEE (reference sequence). V shed 3 bases, J shed 6 bases, and the junction held 13 bases outside the gene matches. CDR3 size: 16 residues. The CDR3 region has the DNA TGTGCCAGCAGCTGGGGGGGGAGTTTTACCCCGGATACGCAGTATTTT. Its protein product is CASSWGGSFTPDTQYF. Based on the CDR3 plus reference TRBV5-4 and TRBJ2-3, the full variable domain is ETGVTQSPTHLIKTRGQQVTLRCSSQSGHNTVSWYQQALGQGPQFIFQYYREEENGRGNFPPRFSGLQFPNYSSELNVNALELDDSALYLCASSWGGSFTPDTQYFGPGTRLTVL.

The chain uses TRBV7-9 and TRBJ2-5; D possibly matches TRBD1 or TRBD2 (5 bases each). The CDR3 sequence is 16 residues long. The V end was cut by 1 base, the J end by 0 bases, with 12 bases between. CDR1 and CDR2 from the germline V gene are SEHNR and FQNEAQ (reference sequence). The CDR3 loop reads CASSLGQTTYQETQYF. DNA of the CDR3: TGTGCCAGCAGCTTAGGACAGACTACGTACCAAGAGACCCAGTACTTC.

This rearrangement joins TRBV7-2 to TRBJ1-2; no clear D gene. Trimming pared 5 bases from V and 6 bases from J, leaving 13 bases between. Germline V gives CDR1 SGHTA, CDR2 FQGNSA. This CDR3 contains 13 residues. DNA of the CDR3: TGTGCCAGCAGCCGTTACGGGGTAGATGGCTACACCTTC. Its translation: CASSRYGVDGYTF.

This rearrangement joins TRBV7-2 to TRBJ2-2, with 14 positions matching TRBD2. Germline V gives CDR1 SGHTA, CDR2 FQGNSA. The CDR3 covers 19 residues. J was trimmed by 2 bases and V by 3 bases; bases with no gene match: 8. The CDR3 region has the DNA TGTGCCAGCAGCTTCCGGATTGGGACTAGCGGGAGCAACACCGGGGAGCTGTTTTTT. Residues: CASSFRIGTSGSNTGELFF. Together with reference TRBV7-2 and TRBJ2-2, the CDR3 gives the full variable domain: GAGVSQSPSNKVTEKGKDVELRCDPISGHTALYWYRQSLGQGLEFLIYFQGNSAPDKSGLPSDRFSAERTGGSVSTLTIQRTQQEDSAVYLCASSFRIGTSGSNTGELFFGEGSRLTVL.

This clone was detected only once. The V gene is TRBV12-5, the J gene TRBJ2-2; 9 positions agree with TRBD2. Trimming at V came to 2 bases and at J to 4 bases, leaving 5 bases not matched to a gene. The CDR3 covers 16 residues. Germline values: CDR1 LGHNT, CDR2 FRNRAP. Here the CDR3 reads CASGLISGGVTGELFF. The CDR3 DNA sequence: TGTGCTAGTGGTTTGATTAGCGGGGGAGTCACCGGGGAGCTGTTTTTT.

This clone was seen just once. The identical CDR3 is also encoded by other nucleotide sequences in the sample. The chain links TRBV19 to TRBJ2-1; possible D gene TRBD2, 6 bases. With 3 bases removed from V and 1 base from J, the gap between germline ends came to 7 bases. CDR1 is LNHDA and CDR2 is SQIVND in the germline V gene (reference sequence). CDR3 size: 14 residues. The CDR3 DNA is TGTGCCAGTAGTATTGGAGGGTCCTACAATGAGCAGTTCTTC. Its translation is CASSIGGSYNEQFF.

This clone was observed a few times. The chain recombines TRBV7-2 with TRBJ2-1; D perhaps matches TRBD2 (5 bases). The germline CDR1 and CDR2 sequences are SGHTA and FQGNSA. Trimming removed 1 base at V and 0 bases at J, with 10 bases between. The CDR3 contains 16 residues. The CDR3 DNA sequence: TGTGCCAGCAGCTTAGACGCGGGTCCCTCCTACAATGAGCAGTTCTTC. This gives the protein CASSLDAGPSYNEQFF.

J is TRBJ1-1 and V is TRBV15; D unclear. Trimming cost V 0 bases and J 1 base, with 6 bases left between them. Germline CDR1 reads LNHNV; CDR2 reads YYDKDF (reference sequence). The CDR3 contains 14 residues. The CDR3 here is CATSRDPRNTEAFF. The CDR3 DNA reads TGTGCCACCAGCAGAGATCCCAGGAACACTGAAGCTTTCTTT. Full variable domain (missing parts from reference TRBV15 and TRBJ1-1): DAMVIQNPRYQVTQFGKPVTLSCSQTLNHNVMYWYQQKSSQAPKLLFHYYDKDFNNEADTPDNFQSRRPNTSFCFLDIRSPGLGDTAMYLCATSRDPRNTEAFFGQGTRLTVV.

This clone has more than one count but fewer than ten. The J gene is TRBJ1-1, the V gene TRBV7-9; no clear D. Germline V lookup: CDR1 SEHNR, CDR2 FQNEAQ (reference sequence). This CDR3 spans 14 amino acids. V lost 6 bases and J lost 1, with 12 bases in between. The CDR3 nucleotides read TGTGCCAGCAGGCTAGAGGGTACGAACACTGAAGCTTTCTTT. Translated: CASRLEGTNTEAFF.

This rearrangement joins TRBV6-1 to TRBJ2-1; 10 bases align to TRBD2. V gave up 10 bases and J gave up 4 bases; unmatched junction bases: 4. CDR1 and CDR2 from the germline V gene are MNHNS and SASEGT. CDR3 length: 13 residues. In DNA form, the CDR3 reads TGTGCCATCCAGCGGGGGGGATACAATGAGCAGTTCTTC. The encoded protein is CAIQRGGYNEQFF.

This clone was detected a few times. This specimen includes other DNA sequences encoding the same CDR3. This chain uses TRBV4-1 with TRBJ2-5; D uncertain. Between the trimmed V and J ends, which lost 1 base and 3 bases, there was a span of 12 bases. The CDR3 has 15 amino acids. Germline V lookup: CDR1 MGHRA, CDR2 YSYEKL. The CDR3: CASSQVLASEETQYF. In DNA, the CDR3 is TGCGCCAGCAGCCAAGTTTTGGCTTCGGAAGAGACCCAGTACTTC.

The CDR3 here is CASSPEAGATDTQYF. CDR3 DNA: TGCGCCAGCAGCCCAGAAGCGGGGGCCACAGATACGCAGTATTTT. The rearrangement joins TRBV5-1 to TRBJ2-3; 8 nucleotides agree with TRBD2. The CDR3 spans 15 residues. Germline CDR1 and CDR2: SGHRS and YFSETQ. After removal of 4 bases from V and 2 bases from J, the junction contained 6 bases not matched to a gene. Together with reference TRBV5-1 and TRBJ2-3, the CDR3 gives the full variable domain: KAGVTQTPRYLIKTRGQQVTLSCSPISGHRSVSWYQQTPGQGLQFLFEYFSETQRNKGNFPGRFSGRQFSNSRSEMNVSTLELGDSALYLCASSPEAGATDTQYFGPGTRLTVL.

The V and J genes are TRBV6-6 and TRBJ2-5; 10 nucleotides align to TRBD2. This CDR3 has 15 residues. Germline V gene data show CDR1 as MNHNY and CDR2 as SVGAGI (reference sequence). With V trimmed by 5 bases and J by 3 bases, 6 bases remained unmatched. The CDR3 nucleotides read TGTGCCAGCAGTCAACTACTAGCGGGGAAAGAGACCCAGTACTTC. Its translation: CASSQLLAGKETQYF.

This clone has only a few counts. The chain has TRBV5-1 and TRBJ2-1; 7 positions match TRBD2. CDR3 size: 13 residues. After removal of 1 base from V and 8 bases from J, the junction contained 3 bases not matched to a gene. Germline V CDR1 and CDR2: SGHRS, YFSETQ. The CDR3 bases are TGCGCCAGCAGCTTGATGGCGGGGGATGAGCAGTTCTTC. Translated, it gives CASSLMAGDEQFF. The variable domain in full, completed from reference TRBV5-1 and TRBJ2-1, reads KAGVTQTPRYLIKTRGQQVTLSCSPISGHRSVSWYQQTPGQGLQFLFEYFSETQRNKGNFPGRFSGRQFSNSRSEMNVSTLELGDSALYLCASSLMAGDEQFFGPGTRLTVL.